This entry is about one T cell receptor (beta chain). Some clones are missing from TCRdb's copy, which holds only in-frame ones; the method was immunoSEQ multiplex PCR. The sample has approximately 150,000 clones; just under 90% are singletons. This sample is drawn from a study of blood T cell repertoires in COVID-19. With V trimmed by 6 bases and J by 1 base, 5 bases remained unmatched. Germline-derived CDR1 and CDR2 are LGHNA and YNFKEQ. The CDR3 is made up of 14 amino acids. The receptor was derived from a woman aged 45-59 years with active or convalescent COVID-19. The rearrangement joins TRBV4-2 to TRBJ1-2; 7 positions agree with TRBD1. The material sequenced was peripheral blood. CDR3 nucleotide sequence: TGTGCCAGCAGTTCAGGGGGTGTTAACTATGGCTACACCTTC. Protein sequence: CASSSGGVNYGYTF.